This TCR beta chain was documented in a study of OX40 agonist ivuxolimab in advanced cancers. Study-wide context: The study enrolled dose-escalation patients with hepatocellular carcinoma, melanoma, renal cell or head and neck cancer. Notes on the study in general: Researchers did not establish what antigens the expanded peripheral T cells target. Some of the nonresponding patients also showed low levels of normalized T-cell clonal expansion.

CDR3 size: 17 residues. The germline CDR1 and CDR2 sequences are LGHNA and YSLEER. On this clone: Its target is not known.

Repertoires were generated with immunoSEQ multiplex PCR, while TCRdb's copy carries only in-frame clones and drops some. Here the sample spans 60,000 to 90,000 clones, around 86% being singletons. The rearrangement uses TRBV4-3 and TRBJ2-5; tentative D call: TRBD2 (6 bases). The better agreement between TRBJ2-7 and the DNA end casts doubt on the J call. The origin of this receptor is an adult with an advanced solid tumor such as melanoma, head and neck, liver or kidney cancer. The sample in question was CD4+ or CD8+ T cells sorted from blood, obtained in a trial of the OX40 agonist ivuxolimab. In DNA, the CDR3 is TGCGCCAGCAGCCAAGATGGGTCCGGGGGAGGAAAAAACGAGCAGTACTTC. Its translation is CASSQDGSGGGKNEQYF.